This T cell receptor beta chain emerged from a study of blood T cell repertoires in COVID-19 (dated by TCRdb to the early 2020s). Broadly, across the study: The collaborator samples originated in the United States, Italy and Spain and spanned the acute and convalescent phases of COVID-19. A freely available public database, intended as a resource for researchers studying the immune response to SARS-CoV-2, is where the repertoires were released. Samples came from the ongoing ImmuneRACE study (first 160 participants) plus 1,254 subjects from 6 global collaborators. Where HLA class I and class II types were available, the types were taken from metadata supplied by the sample provider, not from assay-based typing. The dataset comprised deeply sampled blood TCRbeta repertoires from subjects exposed to, actively infected with, or recovered from COVID-19. The prospective study material was composed of cDNA or gDNA derived from T cells, B-cell-depleted T cells, or PBMCs. Nearly every sample came with metadata listing a de-identified subject ID, COVID-19 status, age in years and sex.

The collaborating institutions used their own protocols to collect whole blood in K2EDTA tubes. For TCRbeta analysis, collaborators shipped samples in one of three forms: frozen whole blood, isolated PBMCs, or DNA extracted from either of those sample types. The paper as a whole reports these results and caveats: The amount of clinical and demographic metadata varied by source and participant and was provided uncurated.

The immunoSEQ Assay, a bias-controlled multiplex PCR, was used to amplify TCRbeta CDR3 regions from genomic DNA. On the authors' methods: The number of nucleated cells in each sample was estimated by amplification of reference gene primers within the assay. To quantify the absolute abundance of each unique TCRbeta CDR3 rearrangement, sequence reads were collapsed and filtered. For each sample, productive Simpson clonality was calculated as the square root of Simpson's diversity index over productive rearrangements. TCRdb took over this immuneACCESS table, retaining in-frame rearrangements with V and J assigned. Such tables are incomplete; in checked studies, under half of the missing clones stem from an unresolved V gene, and the remainder is unexplained. V and J calls plus clone size are reproduced from that table; the DNA served to infer D and trimming. For this sample there are about 140,000 clones; 87% appear just once. The ten largest account for 8.5% to 9.5% of the sample.

Comments on this clone: Its antigen is still unknown. The record has no base qualities; no much larger clone is one base away.

From the cysteine through the phenylalanine, the CDR3 covers 17 amino acids. The kept DNA is CDR3 alone, 51 bases in frame from the first base. CDR1 and CDR2, looked up from the germline V gene (reference sequence), are MNHEY and SMNVEV. At the junction V is shortened by 3 bases and J by 0 bases, with 15 bases in between. Sequenced material: peripheral blood. This receptor was identified in a woman between 50 and 59 years old with active or convalescent COVID-19. The chain couples TRBV27 to TRBJ2-1; 5 matching bases give a weak D call of TRBD2. The sequenced DNA: TGTGCCAGCAGTTTTAGGCTAGCAATGAGCTCCTACAATGAGCAGTTCTTC. This gives the protein CASSFRLAMSSYNEQFF.